Listed here are 14 T cell receptor beta chains from one sample, sequenced in a study of CD8 T cells in ankylosing spondylitis. TCRdb used MiXCR to reprocess the 5' RACE reads, holding one entry per CDR3 protein. Of tens of thousands of distinct CDR3 sequences in the sample, less than 20% were seen once. The sequenced material came from blood. These receptors were obtained from a male donor with ankylosing spondylitis or in good health (not recorded which).

V is TRBV5-1 and J is TRBJ2-1, with 9 bases matching TRBD2. This CDR3 comprises 17 residues. CDR1 and CDR2 from the germline V gene are SGHRS and YFSETQ. The V gene end was trimmed by 1 base and the J gene end by 0 bases; junction bases not matched to a gene: 5. CDR3 DNA sequence: TGCGCCAGCAGCTTGACGAGCGGGAGGACCTCCTACAATGAGCAGTTCTTC. Translating gives CASSLTSGRTSYNEQFF.

This clonotype was seen more than once but under ten times. The rearrangement uses TRBV4-1 and TRBJ2-1; 10 nucleotides line up with TRBD2. This CDR3 is built from 15 residues. With 4 bases clipped from V and 5 bases from J, the junction kept 5 bases outside the gene matches. Germline V gene sequence: CDR1 MGHRA, CDR2 YSYEKL. The CDR3: CASSLPGTSDNEQFF. CDR3 coding DNA: TGCGCCAGCAGCCTCCCAGGGACTAGCGACAATGAGCAGTTCTTC.

The V call is TRBV20-1, the J call TRBJ2-1; 7 bases align to TRBD1. Unmatched junction bases numbered 7, after V lost 4 bases and J lost 4 bases. The CDR3 length is 14 residues. Germline CDR1 and CDR2: DFQATT and SNEGSKA (reference sequence). CDR3 DNA: TGCAGTGCTATGACAGGGCGGAATTACAATGAGCAGTTCTTC. Protein sequence: CSAMTGRNYNEQFF.

The chain couples TRBV5-1 to TRBJ2-5; 7 nucleotides align to TRBD1. Germline lookup yields CDR1 SGHRS and CDR2 YFSETQ. V shed 2 bases, J shed 3 bases, and the junction held 10 bases outside the gene matches. The CDR3 spans 16 residues. The CDR3 protein is CASSFIPGQQKETQYF. In nucleotides, the CDR3 is TGCGCCAGCAGCTTTATACCGGGACAGCAGAAAGAGACCCAGTACTTC. Variable domain in full (rest from reference TRBV5-1 and TRBJ2-5): KAGVTQTPRYLIKTRGQQVTLSCSPISGHRSVSWYQQTPGQGLQFLFEYFSETQRNKGNFPGRFSGRQFSNSRSEMNVSTLELGDSALYLCASSFIPGQQKETQYFGPGTRLLVL.

Here the CDR3 reads CASSPGQVNEKLFF. In DNA form, the CDR3 reads TGCGCCAGCAGCCCCGGACAGGTTAATGAAAAACTGTTTTTT. The chain employs TRBV5-1 and TRBJ1-4; 7 bases agree with TRBD1. The trim removed 4 bases at V and 4 bases at J, leaving 4 bases unmatched. The germline CDR1 and CDR2 sequences are SGHRS and YFSETQ. The CDR3 covers 14 residues. Full variable domain (rest looked up from reference TRBV5-1 and TRBJ1-4): KAGVTQTPRYLIKTRGQQVTLSCSPISGHRSVSWYQQTPGQGLQFLFEYFSETQRNKGNFPGRFSGRQFSNSRSEMNVSTLELGDSALYLCASSPGQVNEKLFFGSGTQLSVL.

The table lists this clonotype with many counts. The genes are TRBV27 and TRBJ2-7, with 7 bases matching TRBD1. Germline lookup yields CDR1 MNHEY and CDR2 SMNVEV (reference sequence). This CDR3 is built from 14 residues. Trimming took 5 bases from V and 6 from J; bases not matched to a gene: 10. The CDR3, as DNA: TGTGCCAGCAGTCCCTTCGAACAGGGGCGCGAGCAGTACTTC. As protein: CASSPFEQGREQYF.

The V call is TRBV6-2 or TRBV6-3, the J call TRBJ1-3; TRBD1 agrees at 9 bases. The CDR3 runs 13 residues. Trimming removed 7 bases from V and 10 bases from J; junction bases left unmatched: 8. Germline values: CDR1 MNHEY, CDR2 SVGEGT. The CDR3 spells CASKGQGKLTIYF. CDR3 in DNA: TGTGCCAGCAAAGGACAGGGGAAACTAACCATATATTTT.

About this clonotype itself: Given the absence of the conserved phenylalanine or tryptophan at the CDR3 end, a read error is likely. J is TRBJ1-1 and V is TRBV29-1; D perhaps matches TRBD1 (5 bases). The germline gives CDR1 SQVTM, CDR2 ANQGSEA. The CDR3 sequence is 11 residues long. V lost 5 bases to trimming and J lost 4 bases, with 8 bases between them. The CDR3 loop is CSVPGGTEAFL. For the CDR3, the DNA is TGCAGCGTTCCGGGGGGCACTGAAGCTTTCCTT.

The rearrangement uses TRBV7-9 and TRBJ2-3; D uncertain. This CDR3 comprises 13 residues. Germline V CDR1 and CDR2: SEHNR, FQNEAQ (reference sequence). Trimming took off 5 bases at V and 4 bases at J, with 10 bases between the two ends. In nucleotides, the CDR3 is TGTGCCAGCAGCCGAAGGGTACCAGATACGCAGTATTTT. Encoded protein: CASSRRVPDTQYF.

In its sample, this clonotype was seen many times. The chain recombines TRBV12-3 or TRBV12-4 with TRBJ2-2, with D perhaps matching TRBD2 (6 bases). Trimming stripped 7 bases from V and 7 bases from J, with 16 bases between. This CDR3 comprises 14 residues. The CDR3 sequence: CASKSLGGGGELFF. Written as DNA, the CDR3 is TGTGCCAGCAAATCCCTCGGGGGAGGCGGGGAGCTGTTTTTT.

This chain links TRBV19 with TRBJ2-3, with 7 bases matching TRBD2. V was clipped by 5 bases and J by 9 bases; unmatched bases: 14. The CDR3 is 15 amino acids. Germline V gives CDR1 LNHDA, CDR2 SQIVND (reference sequence). CDR3 bases: TGTGCCAGTAGTGGATTGTGGGACTATCGCGACACGCAGTATTTT. This gives the protein CASSGLWDYRDTQYF.

V and J are TRBV7-9 and TRBJ2-3; TRBD1 aligns across 7 bases. This CDR3 contains 14 residues. Germline CDR1 reads SEHNR; CDR2 reads FQNEAQ (reference sequence). The junction had 0 bases not matched to a gene; V was cut back by 3 bases and J by 0 bases. CDR3 in amino acids: CASSLTGSTDTQYF. Written as DNA, the CDR3 is TGTGCCAGCAGCTTGACAGGGAGCACAGATACGCAGTATTTT.

In this sample, this clonotype turned up a few times. V gene TRBV5-1 combines with J gene TRBJ1-1, with D maybe TRBD1 (5 bases). Trimming shortened V by 4 bases and J by 8 bases, and 21 bases separated the two germline ends. This CDR3 is 15 amino acids long. The germline gives CDR1 SGHRS, CDR2 YFSETQ. The CDR3 nucleotides read TGCGCCAGCAGCCCGGAACCGGGGCGGTATGGCGAAGCTTTCTTT. This translates into CASSPEPGRYGEAFF.

The chain combines TRBV4-3 with TRBJ2-7; 9 bases match TRBD1. CDR3 length: 16 amino acids. The V gene end was trimmed by 4 bases and the J gene end by 5 bases; junction bases not matched to a gene: 12. Germline V lookup: CDR1 LGHNA, CDR2 YSLEER. The CDR3, as DNA: TGCGCCAGCAGCCGACCGGGACAGGGTAATATCCACGAGCAGTACGTC. This sequence encodes CASSRPGQGNIHEQYV.